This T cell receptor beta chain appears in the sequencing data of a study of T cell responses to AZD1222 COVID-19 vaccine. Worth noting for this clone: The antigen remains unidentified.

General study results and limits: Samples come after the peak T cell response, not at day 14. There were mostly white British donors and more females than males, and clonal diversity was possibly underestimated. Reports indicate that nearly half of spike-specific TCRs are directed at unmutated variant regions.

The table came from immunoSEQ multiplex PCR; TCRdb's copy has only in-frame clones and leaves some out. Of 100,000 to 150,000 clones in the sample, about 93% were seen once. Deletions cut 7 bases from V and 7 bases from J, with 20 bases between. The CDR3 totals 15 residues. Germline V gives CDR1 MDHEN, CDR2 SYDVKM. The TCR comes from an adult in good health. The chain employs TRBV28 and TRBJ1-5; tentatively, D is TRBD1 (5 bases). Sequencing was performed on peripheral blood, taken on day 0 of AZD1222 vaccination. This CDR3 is CASTLTASPRQPQHF. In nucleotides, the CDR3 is TGTGCCAGCACCTTGACAGCTTCCCCTAGACAGCCCCAGCATTTT.